This T cell receptor beta chain appears in the sequencing data of a study of shared clonotypes between healthy human individuals. As for the study in general: The donor pool was made up of two women and three men aged 18 to 49.

This CDR3 region has 13 residues. The germline V gene encodes CDR1 SQVTM and CDR2 ANQGSEA. V lost 3 bases to trimming and J lost 8 bases; unmatched junction nucleotides: 3. On this clone: The antigen is not known.

The method was immunoSEQ multiplex PCR; TCRdb's version includes in-frame clones alone and lacks a portion of them. The sample has roughly 2.2 million clones, more than 80% seen once; the top ten hold 0.39%. The study's findings and limits: Larger estimated richness was generally seen in naive subsets than in memory subsets.

The rearrangement joins TRBV29-1 to TRBJ2-7; the match to TRBD2 covers 14 bases. The TCR comes from a man between 18 and 35 years old in good health. Some clones in this sample may be carry-over from other donors' samples. Sequenced: naive CD4+ T cells from PBMCs. Indicated subset: CD45RA+ positively selected. CDR3 DNA: TGCAGCGTTGAGGGACTAGCGGGAGAAAAGCAGTACTTC. Translation gives CSVEGLAGEKQYF.